This T cell receptor (beta chain) was documented in a study of CD8+CD57+ T cells in acquired aplastic anemia. The wider study: Sorted CD4+ and CD8+ cells yielded DNA averaging around 3.2 ug.

Genomic DNA served as template for TCR beta VDJ and CDR3 profiling. TCRdb re-derived calls from the reads in MiXCR, one entry per CDR3 protein. The sample shows 150,000 to 200,000 distinct CDR3 sequences, roughly 50% of them seen only once. With 3 bases removed from V and 0 bases from J, the gap between germline ends came to 15 bases. Germline-derived CDR1 and CDR2 are DFQATT and SNEGSKA (reference sequence). The CDR3 covers 16 residues. Patients sequenced had flow cytometry evidence of CD8+CD57+ cell expansion. The sample holds many counts of this clonotype. Sequencing used sorted CD4+, CD8+, or CD8+CD57+ T cells (not recorded which) from PBMCs. The V and J genes are TRBV20-1 and TRBJ1-5; D uncertain. The origin of this receptor is a human donor with aplastic anemia. Written as DNA, the CDR3 is TGCAGTGCTAGCCCAGGAGACCAAACTAGCAATCAGCCCCAGCATTTT. Protein product: CSASPGDQTSNQPQHF.